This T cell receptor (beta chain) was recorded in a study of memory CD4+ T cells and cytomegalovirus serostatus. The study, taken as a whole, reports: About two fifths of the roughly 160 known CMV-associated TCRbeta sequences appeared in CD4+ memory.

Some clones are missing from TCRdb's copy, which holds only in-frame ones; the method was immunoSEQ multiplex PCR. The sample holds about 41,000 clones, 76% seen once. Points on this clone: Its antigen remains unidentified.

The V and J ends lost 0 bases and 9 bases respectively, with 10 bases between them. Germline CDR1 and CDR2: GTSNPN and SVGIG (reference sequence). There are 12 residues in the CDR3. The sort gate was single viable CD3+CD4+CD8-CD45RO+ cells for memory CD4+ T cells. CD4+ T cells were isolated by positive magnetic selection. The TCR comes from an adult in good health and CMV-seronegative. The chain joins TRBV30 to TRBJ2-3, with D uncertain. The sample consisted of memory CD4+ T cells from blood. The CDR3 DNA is TGTGCCTGGAGTGTAAGACAAGACACGCAGTATTTT. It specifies CAWSVRQDTQYF.